The present T cell receptor beta chain was sequenced within a study of molecular identifiers for immune sequencing clone quantification. For bulk TCR libraries, previously described methods and listed TCR primers were used. One entry per CDR3 protein results from TCRdb running MiXCR on the PCR reads. The table includes hundreds of thousands of distinct CDR3 sequences, roughly 27% detected once. V was shortened by 0 bases and J by 2 bases, with 8 bases between the two germline ends. The CDR3 totals 14 residues. CDR1 and CDR2 (germline): SNHLY, FYNNEI. Sorted cells numbering roughly 19,000 to 1,000,000, with 10%, 30% or 50% RNA, yielded the naive CD8 libraries.

The chain combines TRBV2 with TRBJ2-7; TRBD2 is a possible D gene (5 bases). The receptor was isolated from a human donor in good health. Some libraries in this study had Jurkat cell RNA spiked in. Material: naive CD8+ T cells from blood, with Jurkat cell RNA spiked in. Subset: FACS-sorted CD8+CD4-CCR7+CD45RA+ naive T cells. The CDR3, as DNA: TGTGCCAGCAGTGAAGCTCGGGAAGCCTACGAGCAGTACTTC. Amino acids: CASSEAREAYEQYF.